The sequence of this T cell receptor (beta chain) was determined in a study of blood T cell repertoires in COVID-19. Study information: The cDNA or gDNA used as material had been derived from T cells, B-cell-depleted T cells, or PBMCs.

Authors' data handling: How many nucleated cells were present was estimated from reference gene primer amplification. This table comes from immunoSEQ multiplex PCR, and its TCRdb copy is limited to in-frame clones, with some not included. The V and J calls and clone size were taken over from that table, and D and trimming were inferred from the DNA. The sample carries about 280,000 clones, 80% to 90% recorded once. V shed 4 bases, J shed 5 bases, and the junction held 4 bases outside the gene matches. Looked up from germline, CDR1 is SNHLY and CDR2 is FYNNEI. The CDR3 has 14 amino acids. This clone was observed a single time. Seattle enrolled patients during active infection and tracked them longitudinally.

This chain uses TRBV2 with TRBJ1-2, with 10 nucleotides matching TRBD1. Sequenced sample: peripheral blood. The TCR comes from a woman in her 70s with COVID-19, enrolled during active disease. CDR3 in amino acids: CASSAGTGEYGYTF. The CDR3 DNA reads TGTGCCAGCAGTGCCGGGACAGGGGAGTATGGCTACACCTTC.